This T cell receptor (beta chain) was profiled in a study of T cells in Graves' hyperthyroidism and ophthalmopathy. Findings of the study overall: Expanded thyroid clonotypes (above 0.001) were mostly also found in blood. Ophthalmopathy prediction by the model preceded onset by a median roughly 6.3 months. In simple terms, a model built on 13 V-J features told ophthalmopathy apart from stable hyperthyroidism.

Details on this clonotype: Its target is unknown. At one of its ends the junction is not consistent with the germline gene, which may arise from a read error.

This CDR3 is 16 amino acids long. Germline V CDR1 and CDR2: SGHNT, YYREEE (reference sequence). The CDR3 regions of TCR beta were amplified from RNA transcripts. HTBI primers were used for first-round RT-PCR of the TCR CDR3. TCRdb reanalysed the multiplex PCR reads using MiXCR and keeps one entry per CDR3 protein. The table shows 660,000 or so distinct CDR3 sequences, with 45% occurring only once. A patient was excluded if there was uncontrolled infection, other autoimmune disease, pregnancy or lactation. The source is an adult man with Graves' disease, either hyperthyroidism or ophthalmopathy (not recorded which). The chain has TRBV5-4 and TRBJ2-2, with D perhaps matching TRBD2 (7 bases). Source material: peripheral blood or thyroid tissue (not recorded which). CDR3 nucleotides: TGTGCCAGCAGTTTGGTCCGGGGGGCAGGGACCGGGGAGCTGTTTTTT. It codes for CASSLVRGAGTGELFF.